The rows below give T cell receptor beta chains drawn from one sample of a study of regulatory T cells in long-lasting Graves disease. TCRdb re-derived calls from the multiplex PCR reads in MiXCR, one entry per CDR3 protein. The sample has about 450,000 distinct CDR3 sequences, about 15% seen once. These sequences were also reported in another study, on T cells in Graves' hyperthyroidism and ophthalmopathy.

The starting material was peripheral blood mononuclear cells (PBMCs), obtained at new diagnosis, from a patient treated with antithyroid drugs. These TCRs come from a woman aged 45-65 years with Graves disease. CDR3s include the opening cysteine and the closing phenylalanine or tryptophan. Fields, in order: V gene, clone size, J gene, D gene, CDR3 length, CDR3 protein, CDR3 DNA. The D gene is left open where the match is weak. Clone size, where shown, is once, few, many, or a class for clones that have expanded.

>TRBV2|many|TRBJ2-7|-|14
CASTEQGLVYEQYF
TGTGCCAGCACCGAGCAGGGTCTGGTCTACGAGCAGTACTTC
>TRBV6-2/TRBV6-3|-|TRBJ2-3|TRBD2|15
CASSHPGLAIDTQYF
TGTGCCAGCAGTCACCCGGGACTAGCTATAGATACGCAGTATTTT
>TRBV5-1|-|TRBJ2-1|-|14
CASSYYLGGNEQFF
TGCGCCAGCAGCTACTACCTGGGGGGCAATGAGCAGTTCTTC
>TRBV4-1|-|TRBJ1-2|TRBD1|14
CASSQGGQHYGYTF
TGCGCCAGCAGCCAAGGGGGACAGCACTATGGCTACACCTTC
>TRBV7-9|many|TRBJ2-3|-|12
CASSSVDDTQYF
TGTGCCAGCAGCTCGGTAGATGATACGCAGTATTTT
>TRBV4-1|-|TRBJ2-4|TRBD2|18
CASSQGEGRDVAKNIQYF
TGCGCCAGCAGCCAAGGGGAGGGGCGGGACGTAGCCAAAAACATTCAGTACTTC
>TRBV18|-|TRBJ1-2|-|15
CASSPSGSPNYGYTF
TGTGCCAGCTCACCAAGCGGCAGTCCTAACTATGGCTACACCTTC
>TRBV11-2|many|TRBJ2-1|TRBD1|16
CASSLGTGGQGIEQFF
TGTGCCAGCAGCTTAGGGACAGGGGGCCAGGGAATCGAGCAGTTCTTC
>TRBV7-9|many|TRBJ2-7|-|16
CASSLASPGPRYEQYF
TGTGCCAGCAGCTTAGCGTCACCGGGACCCCGCTACGAGCAGTACTTC
>TRBV27|many|TRBJ1-4|TRBD1|15
CASSNDRGVGEKLFF
TGTGCCAGCAGTAACGACAGGGGTGTAGGAGAAAAACTGTTTTTT
>TRBV27|once|TRBJ2-1|TRBD2|16
CASSLSTRETGPEQFF
TGTGCCAGCAGTTTATCTACGCGGGAGACTGGTCCTGAGCAGTTCTTC
>TRBV2|many|TRBJ1-2|-|13
CASSDQGNYGYTF
TGTGCCAGCAGTGATCAGGGTAACTATGGCTACACCTTC
>TRBV6-1|few|TRBJ2-5|TRBD1|16
CASILIRSGGWETQYF
TGTGCCAGCATCTTAATCCGTTCAGGGGGTTGGGAGACCCAGTACTTC
>TRBV5-1|many|TRBJ2-1|TRBD2|14
CASSPAERGDEQFF
TGCGCCAGCAGCCCAGCGGAGCGGGGTGATGAGCAGTTCTTC
>TRBV12-3/TRBV12-4|many|TRBJ1-1|-|15
CASSPRGQANTEAFF
TGTGCCAGCAGTCCTCGAGGGCAGGCTAACACTGAAGCTTTCTTT
>TRBV11-2|many|TRBJ2-1|TRBD2|18
CASSRGNHNFGRDNEQFF
TGTGCCAGCAGCCGTGGAAATCACAACTTTGGGAGGGACAATGAGCAGTTCTTC
>TRBV9|-|TRBJ1-1|TRBD1|19
CASSVAPDRGITMNTEAFF
TGTGCCAGCAGCGTCGCCCCGGACAGGGGAATAACTATGAACACTGAAGCTTTCTTT
>TRBV28|many|TRBJ2-2|TRBD1|15
CASSPGQVSTGELFF
TGTGCCAGCAGCCCGGGACAGGTGTCCACCGGGGAGCTGTTTTTT